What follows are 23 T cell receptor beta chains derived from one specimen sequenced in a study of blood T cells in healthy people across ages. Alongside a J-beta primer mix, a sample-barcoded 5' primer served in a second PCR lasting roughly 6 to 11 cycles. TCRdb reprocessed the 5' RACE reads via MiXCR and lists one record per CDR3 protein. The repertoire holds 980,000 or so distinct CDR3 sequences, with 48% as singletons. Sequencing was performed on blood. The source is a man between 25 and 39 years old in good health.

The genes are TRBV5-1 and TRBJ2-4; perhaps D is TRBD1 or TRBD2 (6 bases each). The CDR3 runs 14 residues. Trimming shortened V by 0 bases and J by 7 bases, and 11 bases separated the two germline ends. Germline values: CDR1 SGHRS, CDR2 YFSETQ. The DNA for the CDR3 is TGCGCCAGCAGCTTGGTAGGGGGGTCTAACATTCAGTACTTC. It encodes CASSLVGGSNIQYF.

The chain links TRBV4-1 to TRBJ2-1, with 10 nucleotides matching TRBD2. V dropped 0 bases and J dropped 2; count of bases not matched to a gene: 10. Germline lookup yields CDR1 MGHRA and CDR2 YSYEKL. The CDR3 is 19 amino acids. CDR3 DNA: TGCGCCAGCAGCCAAGAGGTACTGCCTAGCGGGGGCCCCTACAATGAGCAGTTCTTC. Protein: CASSQEVLPSGGPYNEQFF.

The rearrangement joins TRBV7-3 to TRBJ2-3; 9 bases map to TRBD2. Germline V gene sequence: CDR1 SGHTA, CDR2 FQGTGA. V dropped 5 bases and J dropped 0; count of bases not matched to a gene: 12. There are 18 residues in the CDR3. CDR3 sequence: CASSLRGLAQGSTDTQYF. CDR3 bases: TGTGCCAGCAGCCTCCGAGGACTAGCGCAAGGCAGCACAGATACGCAGTATTTT.

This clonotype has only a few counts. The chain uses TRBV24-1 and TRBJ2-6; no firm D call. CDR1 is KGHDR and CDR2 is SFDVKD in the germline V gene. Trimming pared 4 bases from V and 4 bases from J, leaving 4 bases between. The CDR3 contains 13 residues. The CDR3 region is CATSDTGANVLTF. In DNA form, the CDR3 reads TGTGCCACCAGTGACACCGGGGCCAACGTCCTGACTTTC.

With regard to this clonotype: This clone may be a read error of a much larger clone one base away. The CDR3, as DNA: TGTGCCAGCAGCTCAAAGGGGGCCGGAGATACGCGGTATTTT. This codes for CASSSKGAGDTRYF. The rearrangement uses TRBV11-3 and TRBJ2-3, with 7 bases identical to TRBD1. The CDR3 is 14 amino acids. Germline V gene lookup returns CDR1 SGHNT and CDR2 YENEEA.

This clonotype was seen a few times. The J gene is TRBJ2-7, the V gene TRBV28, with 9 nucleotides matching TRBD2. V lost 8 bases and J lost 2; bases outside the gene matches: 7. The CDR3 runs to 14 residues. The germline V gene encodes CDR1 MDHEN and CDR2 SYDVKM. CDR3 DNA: TGTGCCAGCCATGGACTAGCGAGCACCTACGAGCAGTACTTC. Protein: CASHGLASTYEQYF. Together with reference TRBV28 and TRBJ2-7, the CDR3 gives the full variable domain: DVKVTQSSRYLVKRTGEKVFLECVQDMDHENMFWYRQDPGLGLRLIYFSYDVKMKEKGDIPEGYSVSREKKERFSLILESASTNQTSMYLCASHGLASTYEQYFGPGTRLTVT.

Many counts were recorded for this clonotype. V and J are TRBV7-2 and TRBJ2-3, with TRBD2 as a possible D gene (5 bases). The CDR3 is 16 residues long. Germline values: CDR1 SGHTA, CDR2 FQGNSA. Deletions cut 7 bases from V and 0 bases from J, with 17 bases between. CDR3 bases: TGTGCCAGCACCTCAGTCGCCGGGAAAAGCACAGATACGCAGTATTTT. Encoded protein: CASTSVAGKSTDTQYF.

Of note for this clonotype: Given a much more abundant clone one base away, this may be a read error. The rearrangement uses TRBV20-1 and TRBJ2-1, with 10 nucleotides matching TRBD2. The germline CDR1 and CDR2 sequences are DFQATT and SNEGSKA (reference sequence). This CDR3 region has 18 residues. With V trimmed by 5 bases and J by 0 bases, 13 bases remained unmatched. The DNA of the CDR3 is TGCAGTGCTGGATCGATACTAGCGGGGTCAGGCTCCTACAATGAGCAGTTCTTC. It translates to CSAGSILAGSGSYNEQFF.

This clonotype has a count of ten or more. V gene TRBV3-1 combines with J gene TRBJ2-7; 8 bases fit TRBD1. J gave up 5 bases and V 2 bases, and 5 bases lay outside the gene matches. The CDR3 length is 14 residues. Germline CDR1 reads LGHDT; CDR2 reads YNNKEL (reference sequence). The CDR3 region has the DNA TGTGCCAGCAGCCAATCCGGGACAGGAAACGAGCAGTACTTC. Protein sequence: CASSQSGTGNEQYF.

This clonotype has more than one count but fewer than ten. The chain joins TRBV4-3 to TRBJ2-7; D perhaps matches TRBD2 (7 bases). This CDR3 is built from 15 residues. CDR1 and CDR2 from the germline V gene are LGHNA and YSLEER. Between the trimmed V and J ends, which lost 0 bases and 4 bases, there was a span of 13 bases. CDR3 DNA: TGCGCCAGCAGCCAAGAAAGGGCGGGGGCTTACGAGCAGTACTTC. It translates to CASSQERAGAYEQYF.

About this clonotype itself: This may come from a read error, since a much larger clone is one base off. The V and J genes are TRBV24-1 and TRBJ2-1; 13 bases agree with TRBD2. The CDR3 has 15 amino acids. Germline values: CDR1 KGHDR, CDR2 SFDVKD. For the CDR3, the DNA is TGTGCCACCAGTGGTTTGGGACTAGCGGGGAATGAGCAGTTCTTC. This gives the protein CATSGLGLAGNEQFF.

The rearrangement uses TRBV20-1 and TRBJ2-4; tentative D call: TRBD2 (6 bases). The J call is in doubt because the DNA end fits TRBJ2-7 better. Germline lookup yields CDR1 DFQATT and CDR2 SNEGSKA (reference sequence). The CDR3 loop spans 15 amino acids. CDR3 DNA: TGCAGCGCGGAGGGTCAGCGGACGAGGGCTGCCGAGCAGTACTTC. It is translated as CSAEGQRTRAAEQYF.

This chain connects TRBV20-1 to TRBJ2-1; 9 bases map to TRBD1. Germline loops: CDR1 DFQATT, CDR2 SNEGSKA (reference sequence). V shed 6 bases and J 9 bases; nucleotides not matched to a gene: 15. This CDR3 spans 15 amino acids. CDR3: CSAPTDRGSGGEQFF. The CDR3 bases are TGCAGTGCGCCAACAGACAGGGGGTCGGGTGGTGAGCAGTTCTTC.

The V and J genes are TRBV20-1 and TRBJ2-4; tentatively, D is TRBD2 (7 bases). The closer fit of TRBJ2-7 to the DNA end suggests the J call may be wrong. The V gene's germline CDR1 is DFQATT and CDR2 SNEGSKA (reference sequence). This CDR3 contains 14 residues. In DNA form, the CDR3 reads TGCAGTGCTAGAGTACTAGGGGGGGCCTACGAGCAGTACTTC. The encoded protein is CSARVLGGAYEQYF.

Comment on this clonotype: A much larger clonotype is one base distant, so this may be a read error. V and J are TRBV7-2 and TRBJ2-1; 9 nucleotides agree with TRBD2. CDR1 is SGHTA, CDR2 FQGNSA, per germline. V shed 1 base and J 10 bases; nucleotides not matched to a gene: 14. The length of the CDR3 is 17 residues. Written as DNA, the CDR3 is TGTGCCAGCAGCTTAGTAGGGCCAGCGGGGGGCCAGTTCGAGCAGTTCTTC. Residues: CASSLVGPAGGQFEQFF.

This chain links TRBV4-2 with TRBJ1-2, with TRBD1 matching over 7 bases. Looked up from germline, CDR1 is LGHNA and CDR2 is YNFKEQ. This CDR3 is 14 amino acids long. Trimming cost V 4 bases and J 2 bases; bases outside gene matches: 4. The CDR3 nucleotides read TGTGCCAGCAGCCCTTGGACAGGAAACTATGGCTACACCTTC. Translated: CASSPWTGNYGYTF.

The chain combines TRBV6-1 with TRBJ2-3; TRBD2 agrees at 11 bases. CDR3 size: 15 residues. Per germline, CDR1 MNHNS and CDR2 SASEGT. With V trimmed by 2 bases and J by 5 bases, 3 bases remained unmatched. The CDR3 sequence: CASSETSGGRDTQYF. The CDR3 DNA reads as TGTGCCAGCAGTGAAACTAGCGGGGGAAGAGATACGCAGTATTTT.

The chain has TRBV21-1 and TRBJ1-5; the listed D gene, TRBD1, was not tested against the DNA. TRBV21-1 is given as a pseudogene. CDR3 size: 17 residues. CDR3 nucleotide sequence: TGTGCCAGTACCTCGGAAAGGCCAGGGCATAGCAATCAGCCCCAGCATTTT. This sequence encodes CASTSERPGHSNQPQHF.

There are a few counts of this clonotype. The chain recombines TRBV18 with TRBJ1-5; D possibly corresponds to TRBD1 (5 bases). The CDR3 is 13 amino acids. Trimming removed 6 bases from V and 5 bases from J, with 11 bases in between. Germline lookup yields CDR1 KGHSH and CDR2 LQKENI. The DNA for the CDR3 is TGTGCCAGCTCTCAGGGCATTGATCAGCCCCAGCATTTT. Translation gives CASSQGIDQPQHF.

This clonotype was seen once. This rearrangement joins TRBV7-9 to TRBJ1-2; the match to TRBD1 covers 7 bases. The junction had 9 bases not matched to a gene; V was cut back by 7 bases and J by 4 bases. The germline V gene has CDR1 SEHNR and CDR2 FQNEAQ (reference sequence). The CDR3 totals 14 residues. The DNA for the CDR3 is TGTGCCAGCACCGTATACCGGGACAGCTATGGCTACACCTTC. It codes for CASTVYRDSYGYTF.

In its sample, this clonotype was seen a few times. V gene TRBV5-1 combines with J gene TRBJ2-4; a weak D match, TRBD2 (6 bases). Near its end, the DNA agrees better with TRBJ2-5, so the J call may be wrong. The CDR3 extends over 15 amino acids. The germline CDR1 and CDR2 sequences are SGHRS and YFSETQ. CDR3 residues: CASSPGGSKEETQYF. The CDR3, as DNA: TGCGCCAGCAGCCCCGGGGGTAGCAAGGAAGAGACCCAGTACTTC.

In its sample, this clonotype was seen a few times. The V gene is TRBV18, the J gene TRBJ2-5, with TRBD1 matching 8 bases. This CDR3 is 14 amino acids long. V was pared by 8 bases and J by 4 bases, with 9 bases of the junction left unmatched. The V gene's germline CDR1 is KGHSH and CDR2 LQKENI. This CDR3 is CASERQGRGETQYF. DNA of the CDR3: TGTGCCAGCGAAAGACAGGGGAGAGGAGAGACCCAGTACTTC.

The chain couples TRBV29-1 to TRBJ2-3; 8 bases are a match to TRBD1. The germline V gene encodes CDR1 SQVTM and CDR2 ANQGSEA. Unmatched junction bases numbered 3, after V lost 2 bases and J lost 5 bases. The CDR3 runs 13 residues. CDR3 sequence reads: CSVEQGALDTQYF. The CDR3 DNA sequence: TGCAGCGTTGAACAGGGGGCGTTAGATACGCAGTATTTT.